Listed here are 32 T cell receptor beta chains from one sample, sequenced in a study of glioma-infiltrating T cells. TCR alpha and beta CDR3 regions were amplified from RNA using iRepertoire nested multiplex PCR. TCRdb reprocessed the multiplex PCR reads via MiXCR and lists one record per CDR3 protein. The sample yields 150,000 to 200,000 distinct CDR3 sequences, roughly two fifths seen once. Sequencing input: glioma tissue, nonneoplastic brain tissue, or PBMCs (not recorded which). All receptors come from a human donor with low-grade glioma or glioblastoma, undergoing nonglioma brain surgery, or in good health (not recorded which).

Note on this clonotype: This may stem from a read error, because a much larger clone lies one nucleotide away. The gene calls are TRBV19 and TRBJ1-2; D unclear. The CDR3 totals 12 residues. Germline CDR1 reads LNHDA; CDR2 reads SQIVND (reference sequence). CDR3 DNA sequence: TGTGCCATTAGTGTCCGGGAGACCGGCTACACCTTC. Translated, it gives CAISVRETGYTF.

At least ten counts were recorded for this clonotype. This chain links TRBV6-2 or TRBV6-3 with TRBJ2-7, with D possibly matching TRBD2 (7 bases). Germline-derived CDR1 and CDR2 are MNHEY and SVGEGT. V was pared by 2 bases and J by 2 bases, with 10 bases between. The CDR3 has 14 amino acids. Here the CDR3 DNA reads TGTGCCAGCAGTTACGGGGGGGCGACCTACGAGCAGTACTTC. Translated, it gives CASSYGGATYEQYF.

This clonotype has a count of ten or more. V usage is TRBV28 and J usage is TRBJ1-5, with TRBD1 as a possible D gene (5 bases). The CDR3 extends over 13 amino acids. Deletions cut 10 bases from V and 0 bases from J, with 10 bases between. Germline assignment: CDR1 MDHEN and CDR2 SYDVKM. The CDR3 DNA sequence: TGTGCCATACAGGCAGATAGCAATCAGCCCCAGCATTTT. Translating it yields CAIQADSNQPQHF.

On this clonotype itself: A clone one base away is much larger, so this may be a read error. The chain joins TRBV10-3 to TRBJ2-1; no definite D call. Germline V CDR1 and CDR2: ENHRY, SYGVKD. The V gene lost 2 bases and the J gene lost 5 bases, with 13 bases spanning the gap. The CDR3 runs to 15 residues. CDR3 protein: CAISESPLDHNEQFF. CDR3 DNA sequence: TGTGCCATCAGTGAGAGTCCCCTAGACCACAATGAGCAGTTCTTC.

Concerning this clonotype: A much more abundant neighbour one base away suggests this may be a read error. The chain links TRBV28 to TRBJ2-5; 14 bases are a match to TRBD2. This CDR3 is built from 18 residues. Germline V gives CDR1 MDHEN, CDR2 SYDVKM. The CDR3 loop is CASSSPGLAGAVKETKYF. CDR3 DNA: TGTGCCAGCAGTAGCCCGGGACTAGCGGGAGCGGTTAAAGAGACCAAGTACTTC.

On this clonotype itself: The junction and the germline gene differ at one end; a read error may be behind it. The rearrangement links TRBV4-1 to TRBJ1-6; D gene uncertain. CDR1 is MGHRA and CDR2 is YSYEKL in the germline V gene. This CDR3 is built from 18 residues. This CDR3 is CASSQQIDQQIFNSPRHF. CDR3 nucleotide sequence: TGCGCCAGCAGCCAACAAATCGACCAACAGATATTTAATTCACCCCGCCACTTT.

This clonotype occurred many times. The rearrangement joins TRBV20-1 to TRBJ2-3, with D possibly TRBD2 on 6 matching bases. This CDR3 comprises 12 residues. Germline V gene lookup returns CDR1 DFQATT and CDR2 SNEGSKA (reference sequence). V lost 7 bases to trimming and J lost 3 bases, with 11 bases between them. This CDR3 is CSGMEGTDTQYF. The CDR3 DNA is TGCAGTGGCATGGAGGGGACAGATACGCAGTATTTT.

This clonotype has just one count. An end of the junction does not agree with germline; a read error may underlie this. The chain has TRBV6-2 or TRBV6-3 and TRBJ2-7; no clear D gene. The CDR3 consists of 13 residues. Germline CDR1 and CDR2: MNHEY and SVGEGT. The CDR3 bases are TGTGCCAGAAGTTACGGGCTCCCATACGAGCAGTACTTC. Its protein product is CARSYGLPYEQYF.

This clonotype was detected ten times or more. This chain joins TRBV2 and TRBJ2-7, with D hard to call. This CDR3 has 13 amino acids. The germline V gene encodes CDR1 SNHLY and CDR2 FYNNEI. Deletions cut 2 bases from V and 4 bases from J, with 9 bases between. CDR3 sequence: CASSESSRYEQYF. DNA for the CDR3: TGTGCCAGCAGTGAATCCAGCCGGTACGAGCAGTACTTC.

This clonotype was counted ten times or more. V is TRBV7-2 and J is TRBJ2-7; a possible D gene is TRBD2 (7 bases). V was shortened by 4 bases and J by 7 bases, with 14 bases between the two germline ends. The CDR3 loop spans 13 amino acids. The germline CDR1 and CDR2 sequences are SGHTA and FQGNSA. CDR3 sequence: CASSWNREGEQYF. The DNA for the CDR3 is TGTGCCAGCAGCTGGAACAGGGAGGGAGAGCAGTACTTC.

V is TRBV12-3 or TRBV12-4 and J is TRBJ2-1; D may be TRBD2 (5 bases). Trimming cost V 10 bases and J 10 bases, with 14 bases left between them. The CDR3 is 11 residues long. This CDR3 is CAIRSRLEQFF. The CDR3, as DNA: TGTGCCATCAGGTCCCGACTAGAGCAGTTCTTC.

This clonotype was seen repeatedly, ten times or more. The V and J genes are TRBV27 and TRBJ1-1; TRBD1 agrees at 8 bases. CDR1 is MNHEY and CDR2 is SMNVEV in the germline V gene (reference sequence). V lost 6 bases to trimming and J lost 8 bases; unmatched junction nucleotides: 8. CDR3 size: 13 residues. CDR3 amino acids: CASSNLGQGEAFF. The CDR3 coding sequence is TGTGCCAGCAGCAACCTCGGACAGGGCGAAGCTTTCTTT.

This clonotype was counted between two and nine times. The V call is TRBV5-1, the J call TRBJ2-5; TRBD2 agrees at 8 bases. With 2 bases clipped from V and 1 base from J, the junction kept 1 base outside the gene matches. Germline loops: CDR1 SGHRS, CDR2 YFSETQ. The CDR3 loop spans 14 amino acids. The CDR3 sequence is CASSFTSGQETQYF. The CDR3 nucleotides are TGCGCCAGCAGCTTTACTAGCGGCCAAGAGACCCAGTACTTC.

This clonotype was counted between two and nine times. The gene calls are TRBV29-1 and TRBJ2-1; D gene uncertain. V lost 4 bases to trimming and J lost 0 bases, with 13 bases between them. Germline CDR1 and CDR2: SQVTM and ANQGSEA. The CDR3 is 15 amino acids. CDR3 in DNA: TGCAGCGTTGGTGAGCGTGGGGACTCCTACAATGAGCAGTTCTTC. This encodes CSVGERGDSYNEQFF.

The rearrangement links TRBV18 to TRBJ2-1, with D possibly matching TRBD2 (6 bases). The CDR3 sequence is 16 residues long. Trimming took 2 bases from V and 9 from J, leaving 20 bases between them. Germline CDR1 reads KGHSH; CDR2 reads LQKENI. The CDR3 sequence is CASSPNSQLGGSEQFF. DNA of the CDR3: TGTGCCAGCTCACCAAACTCACAACTGGGAGGCTCTGAGCAGTTCTTC.

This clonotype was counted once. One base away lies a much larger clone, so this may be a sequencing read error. The CDR3 is CASIQEPAGWTEAFF. In nucleotides, the CDR3 is TGCGCCAGCATCCAAGAACCCGCGGGGTGGACTGAAGCTTTCTTT. V usage is TRBV4-1 and J usage is TRBJ1-1; D is ambiguous. The CDR3 length is 15 residues. Germline CDR1 MGHRA, CDR2 YSYEKL.

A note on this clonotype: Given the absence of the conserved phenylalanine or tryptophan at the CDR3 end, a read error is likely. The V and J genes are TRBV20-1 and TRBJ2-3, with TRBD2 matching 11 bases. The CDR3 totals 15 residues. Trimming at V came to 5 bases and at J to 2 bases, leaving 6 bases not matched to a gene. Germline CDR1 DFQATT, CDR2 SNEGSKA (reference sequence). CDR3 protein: CSAQGLAGYTDTQYL. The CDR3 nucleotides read TGCAGTGCTCAAGGACTAGCGGGCTACACAGATACGCAGTATTTA.

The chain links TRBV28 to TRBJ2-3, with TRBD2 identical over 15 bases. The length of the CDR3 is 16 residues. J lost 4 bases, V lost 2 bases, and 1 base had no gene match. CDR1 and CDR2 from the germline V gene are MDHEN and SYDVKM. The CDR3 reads CASSLRTSGRADTQYF. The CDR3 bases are TGTGCCAGCAGTTTACGGACTAGCGGGAGGGCAGATACGCAGTATTTT.

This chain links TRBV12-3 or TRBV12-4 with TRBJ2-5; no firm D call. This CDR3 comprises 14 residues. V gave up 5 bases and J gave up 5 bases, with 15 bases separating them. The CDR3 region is CASSAYQRVETQYF. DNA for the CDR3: TGTGCCAGCAGTGCCTACCAAAGAGTGGAGACCCAGTACTTC.

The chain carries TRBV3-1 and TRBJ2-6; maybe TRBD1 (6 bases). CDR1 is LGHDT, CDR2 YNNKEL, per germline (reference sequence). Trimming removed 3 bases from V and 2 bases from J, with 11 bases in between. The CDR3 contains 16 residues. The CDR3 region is CASSQVQGPGANVLTF. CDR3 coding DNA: TGTGCCAGCAGCCAGGTACAGGGACCTGGGGCCAACGTCCTGACTTTC.

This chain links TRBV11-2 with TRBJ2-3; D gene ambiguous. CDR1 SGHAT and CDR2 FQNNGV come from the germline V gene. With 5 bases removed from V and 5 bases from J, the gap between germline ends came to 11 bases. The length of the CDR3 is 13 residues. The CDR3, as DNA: TGTGCCAGCAGCGCCTCGCCCAAAGATACGCAGTATTTT. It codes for CASSASPKDTQYF.

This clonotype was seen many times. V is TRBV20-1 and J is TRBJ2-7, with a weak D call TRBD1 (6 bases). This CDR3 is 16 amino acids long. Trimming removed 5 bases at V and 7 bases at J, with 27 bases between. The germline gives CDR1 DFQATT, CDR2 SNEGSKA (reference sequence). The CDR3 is CSAHDQIGQGNGEQYF. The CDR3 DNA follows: TGCAGTGCTCACGACCAAATCGGGCAGGGGAATGGGGAGCAGTACTTC.

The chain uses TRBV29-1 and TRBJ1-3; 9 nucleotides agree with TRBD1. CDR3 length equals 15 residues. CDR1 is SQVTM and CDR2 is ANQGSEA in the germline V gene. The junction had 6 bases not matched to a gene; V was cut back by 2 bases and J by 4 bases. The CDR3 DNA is TGCAGCGTTGAAACAGGGGGCATAGGAGGAAACACCATATATTTT. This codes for CSVETGGIGGNTIYF.

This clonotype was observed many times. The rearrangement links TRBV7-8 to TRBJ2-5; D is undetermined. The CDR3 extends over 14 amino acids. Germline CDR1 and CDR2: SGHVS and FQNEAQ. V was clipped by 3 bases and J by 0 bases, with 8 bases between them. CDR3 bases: TGTGCCAGCAGCTTGTTGGCGAACCAAGAGACCCAGTACTTC. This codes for CASSLLANQETQYF.

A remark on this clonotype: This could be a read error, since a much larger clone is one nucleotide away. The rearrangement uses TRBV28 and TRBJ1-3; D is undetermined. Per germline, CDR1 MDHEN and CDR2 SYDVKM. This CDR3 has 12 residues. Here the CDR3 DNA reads TGTTCCAGCAGCGCGTCCGGAAACACCATATATTTT. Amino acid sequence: CSSSASGNTIYF.

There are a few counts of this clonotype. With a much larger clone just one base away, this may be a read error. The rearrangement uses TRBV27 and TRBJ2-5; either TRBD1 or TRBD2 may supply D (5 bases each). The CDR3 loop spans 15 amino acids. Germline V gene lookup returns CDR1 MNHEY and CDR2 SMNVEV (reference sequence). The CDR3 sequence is CASSPRPRMGETKYF. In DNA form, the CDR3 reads TGTGCCAGCAGTCCCCGGCCCAGAATGGGGGAGACCAAGTACTTC.

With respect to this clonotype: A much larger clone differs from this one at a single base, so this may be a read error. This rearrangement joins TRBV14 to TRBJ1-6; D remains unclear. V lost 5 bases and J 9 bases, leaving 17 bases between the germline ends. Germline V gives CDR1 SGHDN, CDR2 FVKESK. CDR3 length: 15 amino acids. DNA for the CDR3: TGTGCCAGCAGCGCCCGGTACTCCAGAACTTCACCCCTCCACTTT. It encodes CASSARYSRTSPLHF.

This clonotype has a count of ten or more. CDR3 coding DNA: TGTGCCAGCAGTCCCGGAACAGGGATCAGCCCCCAGCATTTT. Protein sequence: CASSPGTGISPQHF. The chain joins TRBV12-3 or TRBV12-4 to TRBJ1-5, with a weak D call TRBD1 (6 bases). The CDR3 is 14 residues long. V lost 5 bases to trimming and J lost 10 bases, with 18 bases between them.

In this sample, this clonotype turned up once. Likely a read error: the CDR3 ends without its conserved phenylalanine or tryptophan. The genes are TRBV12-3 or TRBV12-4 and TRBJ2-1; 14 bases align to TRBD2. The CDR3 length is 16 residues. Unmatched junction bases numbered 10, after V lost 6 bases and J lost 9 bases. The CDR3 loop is CASSPVPGLAGVEQFL. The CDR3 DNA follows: TGTGCCAGCAGCCCGGTACCGGGACTAGCGGGAGTTGAGCAGTTCTTG.

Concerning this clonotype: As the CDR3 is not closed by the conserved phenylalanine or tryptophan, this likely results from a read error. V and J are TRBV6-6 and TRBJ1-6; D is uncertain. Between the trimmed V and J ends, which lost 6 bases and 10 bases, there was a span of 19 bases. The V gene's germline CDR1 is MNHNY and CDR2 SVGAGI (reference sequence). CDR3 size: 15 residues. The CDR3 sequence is CASRAIPMGFSPLHS. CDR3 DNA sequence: TGTGCCAGCAGAGCAATTCCAATGGGATTCTCACCCCTCCACTCT.

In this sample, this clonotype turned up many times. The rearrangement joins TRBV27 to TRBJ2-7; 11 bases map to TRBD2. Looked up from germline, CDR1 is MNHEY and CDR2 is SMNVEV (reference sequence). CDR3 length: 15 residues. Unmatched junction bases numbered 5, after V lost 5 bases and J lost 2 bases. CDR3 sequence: CASSPGTSGPYEQYF. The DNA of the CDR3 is TGTGCCAGCAGTCCGGGGACTAGCGGCCCCTACGAGCAGTACTTC.

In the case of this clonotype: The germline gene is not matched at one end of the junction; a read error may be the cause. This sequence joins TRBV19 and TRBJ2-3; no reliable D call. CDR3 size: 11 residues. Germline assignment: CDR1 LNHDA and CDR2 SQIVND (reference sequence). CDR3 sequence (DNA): TGTGCCAGTAACATCGCAGATAAGCAGTATTTT. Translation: CASNIADKQYF.